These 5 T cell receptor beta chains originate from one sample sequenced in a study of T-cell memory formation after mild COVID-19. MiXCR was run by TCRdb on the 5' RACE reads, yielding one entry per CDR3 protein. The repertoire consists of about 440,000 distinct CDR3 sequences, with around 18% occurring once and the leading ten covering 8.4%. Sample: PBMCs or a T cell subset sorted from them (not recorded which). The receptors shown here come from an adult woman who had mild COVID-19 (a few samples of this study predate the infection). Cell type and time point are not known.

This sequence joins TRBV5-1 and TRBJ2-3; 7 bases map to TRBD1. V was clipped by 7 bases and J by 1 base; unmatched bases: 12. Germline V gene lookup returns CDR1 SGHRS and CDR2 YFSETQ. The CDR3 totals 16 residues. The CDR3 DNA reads TGCGCCAGCTCCCCTCTACAGGGGACGGGCACAGATACGCAGTATTTT. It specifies CASSPLQGTGTDTQYF.

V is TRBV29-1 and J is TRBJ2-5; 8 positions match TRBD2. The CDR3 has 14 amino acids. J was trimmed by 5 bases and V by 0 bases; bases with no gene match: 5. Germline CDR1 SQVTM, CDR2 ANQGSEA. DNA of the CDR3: TGCAGCGTTGAAGAGCGGGGGGACCTGGAGACCCAGTACTTC. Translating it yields CSVEERGDLETQYF.

CDR3 bases: TGCAGCGCCTCACCTAGCGGGCTGGGCTCCTACGAGCAGTACTTC. Amino acid sequence: CSASPSGLGSYEQYF. The chain recombines TRBV29-1 with TRBJ2-7; 8 bases are a match to TRBD2. Germline lookup yields CDR1 SQVTM and CDR2 ANQGSEA. The length of the CDR3 is 15 residues. V dropped 7 bases and J dropped 0; count of bases not matched to a gene: 11.

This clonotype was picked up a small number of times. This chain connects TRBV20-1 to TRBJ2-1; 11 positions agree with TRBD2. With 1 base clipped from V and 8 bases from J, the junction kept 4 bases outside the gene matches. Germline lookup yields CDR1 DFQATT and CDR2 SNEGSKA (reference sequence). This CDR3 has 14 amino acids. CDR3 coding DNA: TGCAGTGCTAGAGTTAGCGGGAGGGCACATGAGCAGTTCTTC. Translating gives CSARVSGRAHEQFF.

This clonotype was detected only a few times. The CDR3 is CASSVATTGVEAFF. In DNA form, the CDR3 reads TGTGCCAGCAGCGTAGCTACGACAGGGGTTGAAGCTTTCTTT. This rearrangement joins TRBV9 to TRBJ1-1, with TRBD1 matching over 8 bases. V dropped 0 bases and J dropped 7; count of bases not matched to a gene: 5. The CDR3 totals 14 residues. Germline CDR1 is SGDLS and CDR2 is YYNGEE.